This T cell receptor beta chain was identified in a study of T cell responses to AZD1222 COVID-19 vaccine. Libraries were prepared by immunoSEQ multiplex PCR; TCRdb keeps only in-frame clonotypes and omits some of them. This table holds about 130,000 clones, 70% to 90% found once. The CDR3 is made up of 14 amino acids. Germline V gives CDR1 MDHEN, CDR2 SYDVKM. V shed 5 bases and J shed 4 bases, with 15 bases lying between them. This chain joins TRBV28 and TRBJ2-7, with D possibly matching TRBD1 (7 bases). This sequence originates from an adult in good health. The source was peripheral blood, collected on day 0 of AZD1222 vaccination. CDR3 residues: CASSLLAGGYEQYF. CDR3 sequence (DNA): TGTGCCAGCAGTCTTTTGGCAGGGGGGTACGAGCAGTACTTC.